The 16 T cell receptor beta chains reported below all come from one sample, sequenced in a study of vaccination and CD4 T cells after COVID-19. An Oncomine TCR Beta short-read assay was used to sequence the DNA from cultured CD4+ T cells. TCRdb used MiXCR to reprocess the PCR reads, holding one entry per CDR3 protein. The data show about 15,000 distinct CDR3 sequences, with less than 70% seen just once and 4% to 5.5% held by the top ten. Specified treatment: roughly 10-day PBMC culture with coronavirus spike peptide pools or control peptides (ViraFEST assay). Their recognized antigens are unknown. Sequences were derived from CD4+ T cells from blood, cultured in vitro, sampled before SARS-CoV-2 vaccination. The receptor source for this set is a human donor who had recovered from COVID-19.

The chain uses TRBV6-5 and TRBJ1-3; a possible D gene is TRBD1 (5 bases). The ends were cut back, 2 bases at V and 2 bases at J, with 10 bases in the middle. Germline V gene lookup returns CDR1 MNHEY and CDR2 SVGAGI. This CDR3 comprises 15 residues. CDR3 nucleotide sequence: TGTGCCAGCAGTTACCGTCCGGGGGCTGGAAACACCATATATTTT. This encodes CASSYRPGAGNTIYF.

The CDR3 loop reads CASSASSGLYNEQFF. Written as DNA, the CDR3 is TGTGCCAGCAGCGCATCTAGCGGATTATACAATGAGCAGTTCTTC. The rearrangement uses TRBV6-2 or TRBV6-3 and TRBJ2-1, with 7 bases aligning to TRBD2. Unmatched junction bases numbered 9, after V lost 6 bases and J lost 4 bases. The CDR3 is made up of 15 amino acids. Germline assignment: CDR1 MNHEY and CDR2 SVGEGT.

This chain joins TRBV12-3 or TRBV12-4 and TRBJ1-2; D ambiguous. With 7 bases removed from V and 8 bases from J, the gap between germline ends came to 11 bases. The CDR3 covers 11 residues. The CDR3 DNA is TGTGCCAGCACTCGTTCCGGGGGCTACACCTTC. This sequence encodes CASTRSGGYTF.

In its sample, this clonotype was seen a few times. The DNA of the CDR3 is TGCAGTGCCCAGATAGCGGGGACATCCTACAATGAGCAGTTCTTC. Amino acid sequence: CSAQIAGTSYNEQFF. The chain is built from TRBV20-1 and TRBJ2-1, with TRBD2 matching 8 bases. CDR1 and CDR2 from the germline V gene are DFQATT and SNEGSKA (reference sequence). Germline trimming cut 6 bases from V and 1 base from J; bases unmatched to any gene: 8. There are 15 residues in the CDR3.

The chain carries TRBV7-9 and TRBJ2-3, with D possibly TRBD2 on 5 matching bases. The V end lost 1 base, the J end lost 6 bases, and 23 bases lay between the germline ends. This CDR3 is 18 amino acids long. Per the germline V gene, CDR1 is SEHNR and CDR2 is FQNEAQ (reference sequence). CDR3 coding DNA: TGTGCCAGCAGCTTAGGGAGGCGGGCGGGCCGATCGGAGGATACGCAGTATTTT. It is translated as CASSLGRRAGRSEDTQYF. The whole variable domain, remainder taken from reference TRBV7-9 and TRBJ2-3, is DTGVSQNPRHKITKRGQNVTFRCDPISEHNRLYWYRQTLGQGPEFLTYFQNEAQLEKSRLLSDRFSAERPKGSFSTLEIQRTEQGDSAMYLCASSLGRRAGRSEDTQYFGPGTRLTVL.

The gene calls are TRBV20-1 and TRBJ1-1, with TRBD1 as a possible D gene (6 bases). Germline V lookup: CDR1 DFQATT, CDR2 SNEGSKA (reference sequence). V lost 5 bases to trimming and J lost 0 bases, with 10 bases between them. The CDR3 totals 13 residues. The CDR3 is CSAVGQMNTEAFF. Here the CDR3 DNA reads TGCAGTGCTGTCGGACAGATGAACACTGAAGCTTTCTTT.

This clonotype was detected once. This chain connects TRBV10-3 to TRBJ1-2; 9 positions match TRBD1. This CDR3 is 13 amino acids long. Trimming cost V 10 bases and J 5 bases; bases outside gene matches: 8. The germline CDR1 and CDR2 sequences are ENHRY and SYGVKD. The chain's CDR3 is CATSTGGVYGYTF. The CDR3 DNA reads as TGTGCCACCTCGACAGGGGGAGTATATGGCTACACCTTC.

This rearrangement joins TRBV7-9 to TRBJ2-7, with 7 bases fitting TRBD2. The CDR3 is 15 residues long. The V gene end was trimmed by 0 bases and the J gene end by 4 bases; junction bases not matched to a gene: 6. The germline CDR1 and CDR2 sequences are SEHNR and FQNEAQ (reference sequence). In DNA, the CDR3 is TGTGCCAGCAGCTTAGCCGCGGGGGTGTCGTACGAGCAGTACTTC. Translated, it gives CASSLAAGVSYEQYF.

The chain couples TRBV27 to TRBJ2-3; D is perhaps TRBD1 (6 bases). Germline CDR1 and CDR2: MNHEY and SMNVEV (reference sequence). The V and J ends lost 6 bases and 4 bases respectively, with 8 bases between them. The CDR3 extends over 12 amino acids. CDR3 sequence (DNA): TGTGCCAGCAGACAGGGCCCAGATACGCAGTATTTT. It is translated as CASRQGPDTQYF.

The table lists this clonotype with a count of one. V is TRBV24-1 and J is TRBJ2-3; 10 nucleotides match TRBD2. The CDR3 has 15 amino acids. Germline V gene data show CDR1 as KGHDR and CDR2 as SFDVKD. Trimming took 8 bases from V and 3 from J; bases not matched to a gene: 7. The CDR3 coding sequence is TGTGCCACCAAGGCTAGCGGGAGACAGACAGATACGCAGTATTTT. It encodes CATKASGRQTDTQYF.

This clonotype turned up a few times. The chain employs TRBV7-9 and TRBJ2-5; possibly TRBD2 for D (6 bases). Germline V lookup: CDR1 SEHNR, CDR2 FQNEAQ (reference sequence). Trimming pared 8 bases from V and 5 bases from J, leaving 15 bases between. The CDR3 runs 13 residues. In nucleotides, the CDR3 is TGTGCCAGCGGGAGGTCAGGCGAGGAGACCCAGTACTTC. It specifies CASGRSGEETQYF.

This clonotype showed up just a few times. V is TRBV6-1 and J is TRBJ1-5; no clear D. This CDR3 is built from 12 residues. Germline V lookup: CDR1 MNHNS, CDR2 SASEGT. Trimming took off 8 bases at V and 1 base at J, with 6 bases between the two ends. The CDR3 sequence is CASQISNQPQHF. CDR3 sequence (DNA): TGTGCCAGCCAGATAAGCAATCAGCCCCAGCATTTT.

The chain couples TRBV20-1 to TRBJ2-1; the match to TRBD2 covers 8 bases. The CDR3 sequence is 14 residues long. V shed 8 bases, J shed 5 bases, and the junction held 11 bases outside the gene matches. CDR1 DFQATT and CDR2 SNEGSKA come from the germline V gene (reference sequence). The CDR3 DNA sequence: TGCAGTCTTATTCTAGCGGGTATCAACAATGAGCAGTTCTTC. Translated, it gives CSLILAGINNEQFF.

The chain recombines TRBV20-1 with TRBJ1-6, with D unclear. CDR3 length equals 15 residues. Germline-derived CDR1 and CDR2 are DFQATT and SNEGSKA (reference sequence). V shed 0 bases and J shed 3 bases, with 9 bases lying between them. CDR3 sequence: CSAREGSNYNSPLHF. The CDR3 DNA reads TGCAGTGCTAGAGAGGGGAGTAACTATAATTCACCCCTCCACTTT.

This clonotype was detected only a few times. The chain couples TRBV27 to TRBJ1-2; D call uncertain. The CDR3 runs 14 residues. Trimming took 0 bases from V and 1 from J, leaving 6 bases between them. CDR1 and CDR2 from the germline V gene are MNHEY and SMNVEV (reference sequence). The CDR3 is CASSLSGNNYGYTF. DNA for the CDR3: TGTGCCAGCAGTTTATCTGGAAATAACTATGGCTACACCTTC.

Only a few counts were recorded for this clonotype. The chain combines TRBV7-8 with TRBJ2-3; D is ambiguous. Germline CDR1 SGHVS, CDR2 FQNEAQ. This CDR3 spans 13 amino acids. V dropped 6 bases and J dropped 0 bases, with 7 bases sitting between them. The CDR3 sequence: CASRYPSTDTQYF. CDR3 in DNA: TGTGCCAGCAGATACCCAAGCACAGATACGCAGTATTTT.